The next 7 T cell receptor beta chains were all read from a single sample in a study of blood T cell repertoires in COVID-19. The data were produced by immunoSEQ multiplex PCR, yet TCRdb's version contains in-frame clones alone and is incomplete. Of 190,000 or so clones in the sample, about 91% were seen once. Sequenced: peripheral blood. The receptors derive from a young woman with acute or convalescent COVID-19.

V gene TRBV7-9 combines with J gene TRBJ2-2; D not resolved. This CDR3 is built from 12 residues. CDR1 SEHNR and CDR2 FQNEAQ come from the germline V gene (reference sequence). The ends were cut back, 4 bases at V and 8 bases at J, with 8 bases in the middle. The CDR3 sequence: CASSSFRGELFF. CDR3 coding DNA: TGTGCCAGCAGCTCGTTTCGGGGGGAGCTGTTTTTT.

This chain links TRBV28 with TRBJ1-1, with D unclear. V lost 3 bases and J lost 11, with 16 bases in between. From germline, CDR1 is MDHEN and CDR2 SYDVKM. This CDR3 region has 13 residues. For the CDR3, the DNA is TGTGCCAGCAGTTTGCGGGCTACCTCGGGGGCTTTCTTT. It codes for CASSLRATSGAFF.

J is TRBJ2-3 and V is TRBV9, with 7 bases fitting TRBD2. The J segment lost 1 base and the V segment lost 0 bases, leaving 2 bases of the junction unmatched. The CDR3 has 15 amino acids. CDR1 is SGDLS, CDR2 YYNGEE, per germline. The CDR3 protein is CASSVEGLGTDTQYF. The CDR3 region has the DNA TGTGCCAGCAGCGTAGAAGGACTAGGCACAGATACGCAGTATTTT.

The genes are TRBV12-3 or TRBV12-4 and TRBJ1-5; D possibly corresponds to TRBD1 (6 bases). The CDR3 is made up of 13 amino acids. With 7 bases removed from V and 3 bases from J, the gap between germline ends came to 10 bases. CDR3 sequence: CASKTGPNQPQHF. For the CDR3, the DNA is TGTGCCAGCAAGACAGGACCCAATCAGCCCCAGCATTTT.

CDR3 nucleotide sequence: TGTGCCAGCGCGACAGGACAAGAGACCCAGTACTTC. Translation: CASATGQETQYF. V is TRBV2 and J is TRBJ2-5; a possible D gene is TRBD1 (6 bases). V lost 8 bases to trimming and J lost 2 bases, with 9 bases between them. The CDR3 is made up of 12 amino acids. Germline V gene sequence: CDR1 SNHLY, CDR2 FYNNEI.

The V gene is TRBV10-3, the J gene TRBJ2-7, with D possibly TRBD1 on 6 matching bases. The V end lost 0 bases, the J end lost 4 bases, and 16 bases lay between the germline ends. Germline values: CDR1 ENHRY, CDR2 SYGVKD. CDR3 length equals 16 residues. CDR3 coding DNA: TGTGCCATCAGTGAGTCGGGAAGGGGGTCCCCGTACGAGCAGTACTTC. Protein sequence: CAISESGRGSPYEQYF.

The chain recombines TRBV7-2 with TRBJ1-1; D perhaps matches TRBD1 (5 bases). With 7 bases removed from V and 3 bases from J, the gap between germline ends came to 18 bases. Germline V gene data show CDR1 as SGHTA and CDR2 as FQGNSA. The CDR3 contains 15 residues. The CDR3 nucleotides are TGTGCCAGCACCCTCCATAATGGGGCCGACACTGAAGCTTTCTTT. This sequence encodes CASTLHNGADTEAFF.